These 16 T cell receptor beta chains were sequenced from one sample in a study of cytomegalovirus exposure and HLA in healthy donors. The PCR contained 60 Vbeta and 13 Jbeta primers. Sequencing used immunoSEQ multiplex PCR; TCRdb keeps in-frame clones, though not all of them. This sample carries around 140,000 clones, approximately 75% of them seen once, and the ten largest clones take approximately 1%. Sequencing was done on a sample of PBMCs. All receptors come from a male donor in good health and CMV-seronegative.

This chain uses TRBV15 with TRBJ1-1, with 7 bases lining up with TRBD1. Germline V gene sequence: CDR1 LNHNV, CDR2 YYDKDF (reference sequence). This CDR3 has 17 residues. V shed 0 bases and J 0 bases; nucleotides not matched to a gene: 7. The CDR3 here is CATSRDSGQKMNTEAFF. The CDR3 DNA follows: TGTGCCACCAGCAGAGATTCGGGACAGAAAATGAACACTGAAGCTTTCTTT.

V gene TRBV18 combines with J gene TRBJ2-5; 9 bases are shared with TRBD2. V shed 3 bases, J shed 3 bases, and the junction held 5 bases outside the gene matches. Germline V lookup: CDR1 KGHSH, CDR2 LQKENI. The CDR3 loop spans 15 amino acids. The CDR3 region is CASSPGSSGEETQYF. In DNA form, the CDR3 reads TGTGCCAGCTCACCTGGGTCTAGCGGGGAAGAGACCCAGTACTTC.

The chain joins TRBV5-5 to TRBJ2-7, with 7 bases aligning to TRBD2. Germline V gene lookup returns CDR1 SGHKS and CDR2 YYEKEE (reference sequence). The trim removed 1 base at V and 0 bases at J, leaving 4 bases unmatched. This CDR3 is built from 15 residues. CDR3 DNA: TGTGCCAGCAGCTTGTTCGGGGGGACCTCCTACGAGCAGTACTTC. Translating it yields CASSLFGGTSYEQYF.

The chain has TRBV9 and TRBJ2-5; D might be TRBD1 (6 bases). The CDR3 has 15 residues. The germline V gene has CDR1 SGDLS and CDR2 YYNGEE. Trimming stripped 3 bases from V and 3 bases from J, with 15 bases between. CDR3 in amino acids: CASSGRGRGKETQYF. In DNA, the CDR3 is TGTGCCAGCAGCGGCCGGGGCAGGGGTAAAGAGACCCAGTACTTC.

J is TRBJ2-7 and V is TRBV7-9; TRBD2 matches at 9 bases. The CDR3 totals 14 residues. V shed 3 bases, J shed 7 bases, and the junction held 7 bases outside the gene matches. Germline CDR1 and CDR2: SEHNR and FQNEAQ (reference sequence). The CDR3 protein is CASSFGGGAGEQYF. The CDR3 bases are TGTGCCAGCAGCTTTGGCGGGGGGGCGGGAGAGCAGTACTTC.

V usage is TRBV5-8 and J usage is TRBJ2-7; 7 bases are a match to TRBD1. The CDR3 runs to 14 residues. Germline V gene lookup returns CDR1 SGHTS and CDR2 YDEGEE. Unmatched junction bases numbered 2, after V lost 0 bases and J lost 2 bases. CDR3: CASSLGQGAYEQYF. For the CDR3, the DNA is TGTGCCAGCAGCTTGGGACAGGGTGCCTACGAGCAGTACTTC.

V and J are TRBV9 and TRBJ2-2; TRBD1 is a possible D gene (5 bases). CDR3 length equals 16 residues. V was cut by 4 bases and J by 3 bases, with 16 bases left in between. Germline assignment: CDR1 SGDLS and CDR2 YYNGEE. CDR3 in amino acids: CASSPHAGADTGELFF. The DNA of the CDR3 is TGTGCCAGCAGCCCTCATGCTGGGGCAGACACCGGGGAGCTGTTTTTT.

This chain connects TRBV6-1 to TRBJ2-7, with 12 positions matching TRBD2. The CDR3 sequence is 15 residues long. Germline lookup yields CDR1 MNHNS and CDR2 SASEGT. Unmatched junction bases numbered 7, after V lost 8 bases and J lost 2 bases. The CDR3 spells CASWLTSGGPYEQYF. Here the CDR3 DNA reads TGTGCCAGCTGGTTGACTAGCGGGGGCCCCTACGAGCAGTACTTC.

The CDR3 loop is CASSEGRTGHQPQHF. The CDR3 nucleotides are TGCGCCAGCAGTGAGGGGAGGACAGGGCATCAGCCCCAGCATTTT. This rearrangement joins TRBV10-1 to TRBJ1-5; 8 bases fit TRBD1. Per germline, CDR1 WNHNN and CDR2 SYGVQD (reference sequence). The CDR3 is 15 amino acids. V lost 2 bases to trimming and J lost 5 bases; unmatched junction nucleotides: 5.

The genes are TRBV19 and TRBJ1-1; TRBD1 agrees at 9 bases. Trimming took 5 bases from V and 1 from J; bases not matched to a gene: 2. The germline V gene encodes CDR1 LNHDA and CDR2 SQIVND (reference sequence). This CDR3 spans 14 amino acids. Here the CDR3 reads CASSGQGTNTEAFF. The CDR3 region has the DNA TGTGCCAGTAGTGGACAGGGGACGAACACTGAAGCTTTCTTT.

The chain is built from TRBV11-2 and TRBJ1-2; possibly TRBD1 for D (6 bases). The CDR3 has 15 residues. Trimming pared 5 bases from V and 0 bases from J, leaving 13 bases between. CDR1 and CDR2 (germline): SGHAT, FQNNGV. The CDR3 bases are TGTGCCAGCAGCGGCCCCGGGGGGCCTAACTATGGCTACACCTTC. Protein: CASSGPGGPNYGYTF.

This clone showed up just a few times. V usage is TRBV6-1 and J usage is TRBJ1-4, with 10 bases fitting TRBD1. The junction had 7 bases not matched to a gene; V was cut back by 3 bases and J by 6 bases. The CDR3 extends over 16 amino acids. Germline assignment: CDR1 MNHNS and CDR2 SASEGT. CDR3 nucleotide sequence: TGTGCCAGCAGTGAGGGGACCGGGACAGGGGATGAAAAACTGTTTTTT. This encodes CASSEGTGTGDEKLFF.

V and J are TRBV5-1 and TRBJ2-3, with a weak D call TRBD1 (6 bases). Germline V lookup: CDR1 SGHRS, CDR2 YFSETQ. This CDR3 has 14 residues. V was clipped by 4 bases and J by 3 bases, with 12 bases between them. CDR3 coding DNA: TGCGCCAGCAGCGGACCGGACAGAACAGATACGCAGTATTTT. Translation gives CASSGPDRTDTQYF.

The chain employs TRBV29-1 and TRBJ2-1; the match to TRBD2 covers 9 bases. Unmatched junction bases numbered 9, after V lost 7 bases and J lost 2 bases. CDR1 and CDR2 from the germline V gene are SQVTM and ANQGSEA. The CDR3 has 15 amino acids. The CDR3 DNA is TGCAGCGCCAGCCGAGCGGGGGGCACCTACAATGAGCAGTTCTTC. Amino acid sequence: CSASRAGGTYNEQFF.

The gene calls are TRBV10-2 and TRBJ2-6; D is unclear. Trimming cost V 8 bases and J 0 bases, with 11 bases left between them. The germline V gene has CDR1 WSHSY and CDR2 SAAADI. The CDR3 is made up of 15 amino acids. The CDR3 DNA follows: TGCGCCAGCGCGATCTCCAACTCTGGGGCCAACGTCCTGACTTTC. Encoded protein: CASAISNSGANVLTF.

CDR3: CASSVDGGGDEKLFF. DNA for the CDR3: TGTGCCAGCAGCGTAGATGGGGGAGGCGATGAAAAACTGTTTTTT. The V and J genes are TRBV9 and TRBJ1-4; maybe TRBD1 (5 bases). V was shortened by 0 bases and J by 6 bases, with 12 bases between the two germline ends. Germline V CDR1 and CDR2: SGDLS, YYNGEE. This CDR3 is 15 amino acids long.